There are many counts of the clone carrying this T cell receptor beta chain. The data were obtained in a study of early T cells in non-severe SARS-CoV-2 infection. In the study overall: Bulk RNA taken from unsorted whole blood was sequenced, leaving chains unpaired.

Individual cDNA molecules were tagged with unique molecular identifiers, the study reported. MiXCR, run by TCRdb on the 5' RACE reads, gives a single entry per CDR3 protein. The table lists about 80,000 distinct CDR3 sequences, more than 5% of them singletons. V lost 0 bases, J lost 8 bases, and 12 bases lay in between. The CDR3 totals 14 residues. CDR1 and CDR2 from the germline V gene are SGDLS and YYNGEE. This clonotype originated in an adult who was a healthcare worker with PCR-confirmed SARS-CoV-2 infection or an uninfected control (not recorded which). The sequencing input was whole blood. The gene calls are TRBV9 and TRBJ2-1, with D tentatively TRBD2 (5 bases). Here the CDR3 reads CASSVEGVNDEQFF. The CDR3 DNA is TGTGCCAGCAGCGTAGAGGGAGTAAACGATGAGCAGTTCTTC.